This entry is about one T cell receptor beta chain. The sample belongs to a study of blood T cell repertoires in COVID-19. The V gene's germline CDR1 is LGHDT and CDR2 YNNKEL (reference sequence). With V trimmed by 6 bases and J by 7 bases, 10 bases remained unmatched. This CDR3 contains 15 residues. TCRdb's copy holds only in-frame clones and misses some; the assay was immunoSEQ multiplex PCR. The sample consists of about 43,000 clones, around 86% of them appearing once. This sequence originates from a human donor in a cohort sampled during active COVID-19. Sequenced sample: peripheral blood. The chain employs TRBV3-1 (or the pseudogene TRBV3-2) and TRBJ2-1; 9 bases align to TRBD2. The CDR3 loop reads CASRGLAGGINEQFF. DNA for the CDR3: TGTGCCAGCAGGGGCTTGGCGGGAGGGATAAATGAGCAGTTCTTC.